This T cell receptor beta chain was obtained from a study of blood T cell repertoires in COVID-19. Study at large: The United States, Italy and Spain supplied acute and convalescent COVID-19 samples. PBMCs, B-cell-depleted T cells, or T cells provided the cDNA or gDNA that made up the material.

Per the original data handling: How many nucleated cells were present was estimated from reference gene primer amplification. Clones were sequenced by immunoSEQ multiplex PCR, and TCRdb holds only the in-frame ones, with some missing. The DNA gave D and trimming, while V, J and clone size come from that table. The table has 340,000 or so clones, around 90% seen once. This CDR3 is 16 amino acids long. Germline V gives CDR1 MNHEY, CDR2 SMNVEV (reference sequence). The ends lost 2 bases at V and 7 bases at J; junction bases unmatched: 11. This clone was recorded once. V is TRBV27 and J is TRBJ2-5; TRBD1 matches 9 bases. Sequences were obtained from peripheral blood. The sequence came from a man in his fifties or sixties with active or convalescent COVID-19. CDR3 sequence: CASSLRPWTGERTQYF. The CDR3 region has the DNA TGTGCCAGCAGTTTACGTCCATGGACAGGGGAAAGGACCCAGTACTTC.